This T cell receptor (beta chain) is from a study of cytomegalovirus exposure and HLA in healthy donors. About the study: Among about 179 million T cells, an earlier analysis found 90 million to 130 million unique TCR beta sequences. Overall study results and limits: The study labeled 170 or so TCR beta chains cytomegalovirus-associated. In a later analysis, approximately 15,000 TCR beta sequences were associated with HLA alleles at 0.05 false discovery rate. In an earlier analysis, about 87% or about 30%: the productive usage of most TCR beta V segments.

Between the trimmed V and J ends, which lost 4 bases and 4 bases, there was a span of 18 bases. CDR1 and CDR2 (germline): LGHNA, YNFKEQ. This CDR3 is 16 amino acids long. PCR primers comprised 60 Vbeta and 13 Jbeta primers. Here immunoSEQ multiplex PCR was the method, and the copy in TCRdb shows in-frame clones only, minus some. With 140,000 to 150,000 clones in the sample, the ten largest clones hold around 0.96%. On this clone itself: The antigen remains unidentified.

The sample was PBMCs. The V and J genes are TRBV4-2 and TRBJ2-3; D may be TRBD2 (6 bases). The origin of this receptor is a male donor in good health and CMV-seronegative. This CDR3 reads CASSPGEGIKADTQYF. The CDR3 DNA is TGTGCCAGCAGCCCGGGAGAAGGGATCAAGGCAGATACGCAGTATTTT.